The rows below give T cell receptor beta chains drawn from one sample of a study of tumor and adjacent non-tumor tissue in lung cancer. Each CDR3 protein gets one entry after TCRdb re-called the multiplex PCR reads with MiXCR. The table records around 39,000 distinct CDR3 sequences, roughly 66% of them present only once. Specimen: distant non-tumor lung tissue. These receptors were collected from a man in his fifties or sixties with non-small cell lung cancer. The CDR3 runs from the conserved cysteine through the conserved F or W. Fields, in order: J gene, V gene, D gene, CDR3 protein. A D gene is named only where the DNA matches it firmly.

>TRBJ2-2|TRBV11-2|-
CTSSPGTRSAGELFF
>TRBJ1-5|TRBV6-5|-
CVSNYSTGSHQPQHF
>TRBJ2-2|TRBV4-2|-
CACFGGNSGELFF
>TRBJ2-5|TRBV5-1|-
CGSSLAGKGRRGETQYF
>TRBJ1-6|TRBV4-2|-
CASSQGGTNNSPPHF
>TRBJ2-5|TRBV25-1|-
CASSEFVAGFYETQYF
>TRBJ2-1|TRBV6-5|-
CASSYQPGTSDERFF
>TRBJ2-7|TRBV11-3|-
CASSLERGEQYF
>TRBJ2-3|TRBV29-1|-
CSVAGPRSADTQYF
>TRBJ2-7|TRBV29-1|-
CSVVYGTGATYEQYF
>TRBJ2-3|TRBV5-4|TRBD2
CASSLSGRAPDTQYF
>TRBJ2-1|TRBV2|-
CASQTSNPGNEQFF
>TRBJ2-7|TRBV6-6|-
CASSRSELEQSYEQYF
>TRBJ2-5|TRBV20-1|-
CSARVAETQYF
>TRBJ1-4|TRBV4-2|-
CANSQEDSGVEKLFF
>TRBJ2-1|TRBV11-1|-
CTSSLGAIGGEEEFF
>TRBJ2-3|TRBV28|-
CASSSLYEGIFPDTQYF
>TRBJ2-1|TRBV20-1|-
CSAGRNEQFF
>TRBJ2-1|TRBV2|-
CASGTYRPSSYNEQFF
>TRBJ2-5|TRBV6-5|-
CASSYGRGSEIQYF
>TRBJ1-1|TRBV5-8|-
CASSLYGGQGQAFF
>TRBJ2-1|TRBV7-3|TRBD1
CASSARDSSYNEQFF
>TRBJ2-1|TRBV6-1|-
CASSDHRDYDEQFF
>TRBJ1-6|TRBV6-5|-
CASSYRMDIHNSPLHF
>TRBJ2-5|TRBV28|-
CASSLGVSRDPNKQETQYF